Included here is one TCR beta chain sequence, with context. Its antigen is unidentified. Profiling relied on immunoSEQ multiplex PCR, and the TCRdb table lists in-frame clones only, not all of them. The sample shows 35,000 to 45,000 clones, over 85% of them seen only once. Trimming took 5 bases from V and 5 from J; bases not matched to a gene: 9. CDR1 and CDR2 from the germline V gene are WSHSY and SAAADI. This CDR3 is 15 amino acids long. The entry originates in a study of graft-versus-host responses after intestinal transplantation. About the study: Anti-thymocyte globulin induction preceded two to four years of tacrolimus and steroid maintenance in all recipients.

Findings of the study overall: With peak circulating GvH clone levels came an association with early post-transplant HvG declines.

This sequence originates from a human patient who received an intestinal transplant, so some T cells may come from the graft donor. Sequences were derived from PBMCs, sampled about 270 days after transplant. The chain carries TRBV10-2 and TRBJ2-5, with TRBD2 matching 9 bases. The CDR3 DNA is TGCGCCAGCAGTATAACAGCGGGGGGTGGTGAGACCCAGTACTTC. Its translation: CASSITAGGGETQYF.